These 24 T cell receptor beta chains originate from one sample sequenced in a study of beta chain features in type 1 diabetes. The investigators reverse transcribed all of the isolated RNA, so they sequenced expressed TCRB transcripts. Assay used: immunoSEQ multiplex PCR; TCRdb lists only in-frame clones, some missing. The sample holds hundreds of thousands of clones, more than 9.5% seen once. The sequencing input was naive CD4+ T cells from blood. The receptors stem from a woman between 18 and 30 years old in good health.

Only a few counts were recorded for this clone. This rearrangement joins TRBV11-2 to TRBJ1-2; no firm D call. The ends were cut back, 2 bases at V and 4 bases at J, with 23 bases in the middle. The V gene's germline CDR1 is SGHAT and CDR2 FQNNGV. The CDR3 has 18 amino acids. This chain's CDR3 is CASSLPKGKSRESYGYTF. In nucleotides, the CDR3 is TGTGCCAGCAGCTTACCAAAAGGGAAGTCTCGAGAATCCTATGGCTACACCTTC.

The chain joins TRBV4-3 to TRBJ2-2, with 9 bases fitting TRBD1. Germline trimming cut 5 bases from V and 5 bases from J; bases unmatched to any gene: 6. This CDR3 comprises 15 residues. Germline-derived CDR1 and CDR2 are LGHNA and YSLEER. CDR3 nucleotides: TGCGCCAGCAGCTACCGGGACAGGGAGACCGGGGAGCTGTTTTTT. Protein sequence: CASSYRDRETGELFF.

The table lists this clone with a few counts. The chain is built from TRBV13 and TRBJ2-2; no clear D. The CDR3 runs 11 residues. Germline V gives CDR1 PRHDT, CDR2 FYEKMQ (reference sequence). V gave up 2 bases and J gave up 7 bases, with 2 bases separating them. In DNA form, the CDR3 reads TGTGCCAGCAGCTTATACGGGGAGCTGTTTTTT. It yields the protein CASSLYGELFF.

The J gene is TRBJ2-7, the V gene TRBV7-9; TRBD1 agrees at 8 bases. Germline lookup yields CDR1 SEHNR and CDR2 FQNEAQ (reference sequence). This CDR3 contains 14 residues. V trimming: 3 bases; J trimming: 1 base; junction bases outside the gene matches: 2. DNA of the CDR3: TGTGCCAGCAGCTTGGACAGGGCTTCCTACGAGCAGTACTTC. Protein: CASSLDRASYEQYF.

This clone was recorded a few times. The chain uses TRBV7-9 and TRBJ2-4; TRBD1 is a possible D gene (6 bases). Germline V gene data show CDR1 as SEHNR and CDR2 as FQNEAQ (reference sequence). The CDR3 totals 18 residues. The ends were cut back, 0 bases at V and 0 bases at J, with 15 bases in the middle. CDR3 nucleotides: TGTGCCAGCAGCTTAGCGCCAGACAGGACCGTAGCCAAAAACATTCAGTACTTC. Translation: CASSLAPDRTVAKNIQYF.

This clone was detected only a few times. CDR3 in DNA: TGCAGCGCTCTTACAGGAGCCACAGATACGCAGTATTTT. Translating gives CSALTGATDTQYF. The rearrangement uses TRBV29-1 and TRBJ2-3; D is perhaps TRBD1 (5 bases). Germline CDR1 is SQVTM and CDR2 is ANQGSEA. There are 13 residues in the CDR3. With 7 bases removed from V and 2 bases from J, the gap between germline ends came to 13 bases.

This clone was found a few times. The chain uses TRBV5-1 and TRBJ2-5; D is unresolved. V lost 4 bases and J 7 bases, leaving 11 bases between the germline ends. The germline CDR1 and CDR2 sequences are SGHRS and YFSETQ. The CDR3 sequence is 12 residues long. This CDR3 is CASSLALGTQYF. The DNA of the CDR3 is TGCGCCAGCAGCCTGGCGTTGGGGACCCAGTACTTC. Looking up the rest from reference TRBV5-1 and TRBJ2-5 gives the full variable domain: KAGVTQTPRYLIKTRGQQVTLSCSPISGHRSVSWYQQTPGQGLQFLFEYFSETQRNKGNFPGRFSGRQFSNSRSEMNVSTLELGDSALYLCASSLALGTQYFGPGTRLLVL.

This clone was detected a few times. This chain connects TRBV6-5 to TRBJ2-5, with D perhaps TRBD1 (5 bases). In germline, CDR1 is MNHEY, CDR2 SVGAGI. Trimming cost V 5 bases and J 5 bases, with 18 bases left between them. CDR3 size: 15 residues. The CDR3 protein is CASSGRTSGEETQYF. As DNA, the CDR3 is TGTGCCAGCAGTGGAAGGACATCCGGAGAGGAGACCCAGTACTTC.

This rearrangement joins TRBV10-3 to TRBJ2-7; TRBD1 is a possible D gene (7 bases). Trimming took 2 bases from V and 4 from J, leaving 15 bases between them. This CDR3 is 15 amino acids long. From germline, CDR1 is ENHRY and CDR2 SYGVKD. The CDR3 coding sequence is TGTGCCATCAGTGAGGGCGGGACAGTCGGTTACGAGCAGTACTTC. Protein product: CAISEGGTVGYEQYF.

This rearrangement joins TRBV7-2 to TRBJ2-1, with D maybe TRBD1 (6 bases). Germline V gene data show CDR1 as SGHTA and CDR2 as FQGNSA. CDR3 size: 12 residues. Trimming took off 7 bases at V and 10 bases at J, with 14 bases between the two ends. In DNA, the CDR3 is TGTGCCAGCATCTCGGATGGGACAGAGCAGTTCTTC. This encodes CASISDGTEQFF.

The rearrangement links TRBV18 to TRBJ2-3, with a weak D call TRBD2 (6 bases). Germline V gene data show CDR1 as KGHSH and CDR2 as LQKENI. This CDR3 spans 19 amino acids. The V and J ends lost 0 bases and 2 bases respectively, with 21 bases between them. CDR3 protein: CASSPPISIGLSFTDTQYF. The CDR3 coding sequence is TGTGCCAGCTCACCACCGATTAGCATCGGACTATCTTTCACAGATACGCAGTATTTT.

This clone was seen a handful of times. The CDR3 loop is CASSPNRGSYNEQFF. In nucleotides, the CDR3 is TGTGCCAGCAGCCCTAACAGGGGGTCCTACAATGAGCAGTTCTTC. The chain recombines TRBV7-9 with TRBJ2-1; 8 nucleotides line up with TRBD1. The length of the CDR3 is 15 residues. The junction had 4 bases not matched to a gene; V was cut back by 5 bases and J by 1 base. Germline V CDR1 and CDR2: SEHNR, FQNEAQ (reference sequence).

V and J are TRBV9 and TRBJ1-2; D might be TRBD1 (5 bases). Germline assignment: CDR1 SGDLS and CDR2 YYNGEE. This CDR3 comprises 15 residues. V was shortened by 3 bases and J by 5 bases, with 17 bases between the two germline ends. CDR3 loop: CASSGNPGRTYGYTF. The DNA for the CDR3 is TGTGCCAGCAGCGGTAATCCGGGACGGACTTATGGCTACACCTTC.

The V gene is TRBV7-2, the J gene TRBJ2-1; D perhaps matches TRBD2 (6 bases). This CDR3 is 15 amino acids long. Deletions cut 6 bases from V and 2 bases from J, with 14 bases between. Germline CDR1 SGHTA, CDR2 FQGNSA. In DNA, the CDR3 is TGTGCCAGCAGGGGGCTGGGAGGCCCCTACAATGAGCAGTTCTTC. This codes for CASRGLGGPYNEQFF.

This clone was counted only a few times. The V and J genes are TRBV5-4 and TRBJ2-1; D unresolved. Trimming removed 4 bases from V and 5 bases from J, with 7 bases in between. The CDR3 runs to 12 residues. Germline V gene sequence: CDR1 SGHNT, CDR2 YYREEE (reference sequence). The CDR3 DNA reads TGTGCCAGCAGCGACCCCGACAATGAGCAGTTCTTC. Its protein is CASSDPDNEQFF.

At least ten counts were recorded for this clone. This same CDR3 is encoded by further DNA sequences in the sample. V and J are TRBV7-2 and TRBJ2-3; D gene uncertain. V was shortened by 5 bases and J by 2 bases, with 5 bases between the two germline ends. In germline, CDR1 is SGHTA, CDR2 FQGNSA. The CDR3 loop spans 12 amino acids. This CDR3 reads CASSPYTDTQYF. CDR3 in DNA: TGTGCCAGCAGCCCATACACAGATACGCAGTATTTT.

The chain recombines TRBV7-2 with TRBJ2-3; D may match TRBD1 or TRBD2 (5 bases each). Trimming cost V 2 bases and J 7 bases, with 13 bases left between them. The CDR3 extends over 14 amino acids. Germline CDR1 and CDR2: SGHTA and FQGNSA. Written as DNA, the CDR3 is TGTGCCAGCAGCTTACGGGACGAAGGAAATACGCAGTATTTT. Translation: CASSLRDEGNTQYF.

This clone was observed a handful of times. The chain links TRBV29-1 to TRBJ1-1, with D tentatively TRBD1 (6 bases). CDR3 size: 12 residues. Germline V gene lookup returns CDR1 SQVTM and CDR2 ANQGSEA. V was cut by 6 bases and J by 5 bases, with 13 bases left in between. Here the CDR3 reads CSVGEGGTEAFF. CDR3 bases: TGCAGCGTGGGAGAGGGGGGAACTGAAGCTTTCTTT.

On this clone itself: A single base separates this from a much larger clone, so it may be a read error. This chain links TRBV11-3 with TRBJ2-3; D not certain. The CDR3 has 12 amino acids. Per germline, CDR1 SGHNT and CDR2 YENEEA. The V end lost 1 base, the J end lost 4 bases, and 3 bases lay between the germline ends. This CDR3 is CASSLGPDTQYF. The DNA for the CDR3 is TGTGCCAGCAGCTTAGGTCCAGATACGCAGTATTTT.

J is TRBJ2-7 and V is TRBV20-1; 12 nucleotides match TRBD1. Losses at the gene ends were 6 bases for V and 9 bases for J; bases not matched to a gene: 3. CDR1 and CDR2 from the germline V gene are DFQATT and SNEGSKA (reference sequence). The CDR3 runs to 11 residues. The CDR3 coding sequence is TGCAGTGCCGGGACAGGGGGCCGGCAGTACTTC. It yields the protein CSAGTGGRQYF.

J is TRBJ2-2 and V is TRBV15; D is undetermined. V lost 4 bases, J lost 2 bases, and 5 bases lay in between. CDR1 is LNHNV, CDR2 YYDKDF, per germline (reference sequence). The CDR3 consists of 13 residues. The CDR3 spells CATSTANTGELFF. The CDR3 DNA reads as TGTGCCACCAGCACGGCAAACACCGGGGAGCTGTTTTTT.

The CDR3 loop is CASRPLGGTDTQYF. Here the CDR3 DNA reads TGTGCCAGCAGGCCCCTGGGGGGAACAGATACGCAGTATTTT. The chain recombines TRBV2 with TRBJ2-3, with D possibly being TRBD2 (6 bases). The V end lost 6 bases, the J end lost 3 bases, and 13 bases lay between the germline ends. This CDR3 comprises 14 residues. Per germline, CDR1 SNHLY and CDR2 FYNNEI. The full variable domain, rest sourced from reference TRBV2 and TRBJ2-3, is EPEVTQTPSHQVTQMGQEVILRCVPISNHLYFYWYRQILGQKVEFLVSFYNNEISEKSEIFDDQFSVERPDGSNFTLKIRSTKLEDSAMYFCASRPLGGTDTQYFGPGTRLTVL.

The chain combines TRBV2 with TRBJ2-1, with D tentatively TRBD1 (7 bases). The germline V and J ends were trimmed by 10 bases and 0 bases, with 19 bases remaining between them. This CDR3 is built from 16 residues. Germline values: CDR1 SNHLY, CDR2 FYNNEI. The CDR3 loop is CATEGAEGSSYNEQFF. CDR3 DNA sequence: TGTGCCACCGAGGGGGCGGAGGGGAGCTCCTACAATGAGCAGTTCTTC.

The genes are TRBV7-9 and TRBJ2-1, with a tentative D call TRBD1 (5 bases). Trimming took off 5 bases at V and 2 bases at J, with 16 bases between the two ends. The CDR3 is 16 residues long. CDR1 and CDR2 (germline): SEHNR, FQNEAQ (reference sequence). The CDR3 loop is CASSQQVGAAYNEQFF. CDR3 bases: TGTGCCAGCAGCCAGCAGGTAGGGGCGGCCTACAATGAGCAGTTCTTC.